This T cell receptor (beta chain) was captured in a study of T cells in Graves' hyperthyroidism and ophthalmopathy. Points from the study as a whole: From stable hyperthyroidism, ophthalmopathy was set apart by a 13 V-J model. Also found in blood were most expanded thyroid clonotypes above 0.001.

Fresh 10 ml peripheral blood yielded PBMCs. The sample holds a few counts of this clonotype. What it binds is not known. RNA transcripts were the template for amplifying TCR beta CDR3 regions. The HTBI primer set served for first-round RT-PCR of the TCR CDR3. TCRdb itself ran the multiplex PCR reads through MiXCR, one entry per CDR3 protein. The table includes about 250,000 distinct CDR3 sequences, about 20% detected once. V lost 4 bases and J 5 bases, leaving 11 bases between the germline ends. CDR1 and CDR2 (germline): MNHNS, SASEGT. This CDR3 is built from 13 residues. This chain uses TRBV6-1 with TRBJ2-5; a weak D match, TRBD1 (5 bases). The receptor was derived from a man aged 25-45 years with Graves' ophthalmopathy. The sequenced sample was blood. CDR3 residues: CASSGSGFETQYF. CDR3 bases: TGTGCCAGCAGTGGTTCAGGGTTTGAGACCCAGTACTTC.